This T cell receptor (beta chain) was retrieved from a study of cytomegalovirus exposure and HLA in healthy donors. Study-wide context: Around 80 million unique TCRs from HLA-typed donors were held in an early data release.

The PCR employed 60 Vbeta primers together with 13 Jbeta primers. Method: immunoSEQ multiplex PCR; TCRdb's copy keeps in-frame clones and lacks some. Of about 83,000 clones listed, roughly 79% are singletons. With regard to this clone: The antigen remains unidentified.

The V gene lost 2 bases and the J gene lost 3 bases, with 7 bases spanning the gap. The CDR3 runs 14 residues. The germline V gene encodes CDR1 MNHNY and CDR2 SVGAGI (reference sequence). Whole-study findings and limits: Later analysis suggested most CMV-associated TCR beta chains were HLA-restricted. Segments of the TCR beta V type were, in most cases, productive about 87% or about 30% of the time in an earlier analysis. A later analysis reportedly found that, within productive TCRs, an Asian-associated ancestry cluster had fewer N-insertions than the mean observed across the approximately 700 donors.

The sequenced sample consisted of PBMCs. The V gene is TRBV6-6, the J gene TRBJ2-2, with TRBD2 as a possible D gene (5 bases). The receptor was derived from a woman between 25 and 40 years old in good health and CMV-seronegative. CDR3 sequence reads: CASSYARDTGELFF. For the CDR3, the DNA is TGTGCCAGCAGTTACGCGCGGGACACCGGGGAGCTGTTTTTT.